A selection of T cell receptor beta chains follows, all from one sample in a study of graft-versus-host responses after intestinal transplantation. For these receptors, no antigen is known. Sequencing used immunoSEQ multiplex PCR; TCRdb keeps in-frame clones, though not all of them. The sample lists approximately 85,000 clones; about 91% were seen once. Sequencing was performed on unstimulated CD8+ T cells sorted from spleen or lymph node cells, taken before transplant. The origin of the receptors is a human donor who was the organ donor for an intestinal transplant. CDR3s include the opening cysteine and the closing phenylalanine or tryptophan. The D gene is left open where the match is weak. Some rows mark clone size as missing; the rest say once, few, many or name a class of expanded clone.

TRBV7-9	TRBJ2-1	NA	once	14	CASSSEDPYNEQFF	TGTGCCAGCAGCTCCGAGGACCCGTACAATGAGCAGTTCTTC
TRBV7-9	TRBJ2-1	NA	NA	16	CASSWRTPIGGNEQFF	TGTGCCAGCAGCTGGCGGACTCCCATTGGGGGAAACGAGCAGTTCTTC
TRBV4-1	TRBJ1-1	NA	NA	13	CASSQTYWDEAFF	TGCGCCAGCAGCCAAACTTATTGGGATGAAGCTTTCTTT
TRBV15	TRBJ1-4	NA	NA	18	CATSRDKGRIIGNEKLFF	TGTGCCACCAGCAGAGATAAAGGCAGAATCATAGGGAATGAAAAACTGTTTTTT
TRBV19	TRBJ2-7	TRBD2	NA	16	CASSWTSGLDSYEQYF	TGTGCCAGTAGTTGGACTAGCGGGTTAGACTCCTACGAGCAGTACTTC
TRBV20-1	TRBJ2-2	NA	NA	11	CSARVGGELFF	TGCAGTGCTAGAGTCGGAGGGGAGCTGTTTTTT
TRBV4-1	TRBJ2-7	NA	NA	14	CASSQGGASYEQYF	TGCGCCAGCAGCCAAGGTGGGGCTTCCTACGAGCAGTACTTC
TRBV4-1	TRBJ1-2	NA	NA	15	CASSQVPGDGMGYTF	TGCGCCAGCAGCCAAGTGCCGGGGGATGGAATGGGCTACACCTTC
TRBV27	TRBJ2-1	TRBD1	once	18	CASSSLSGWARGLNEQFF	TGTGCCAGCAGTAGTCTTTCAGGGTGGGCCAGGGGGCTCAATGAGCAGTTCTTC
TRBV7-2	TRBJ1-2	TRBD1	NA	16	CASSLVFRTGPDGYTF	TGTGCCAGCAGCTTAGTATTTAGGACAGGACCCGATGGCTACACCTTC
TRBV6-5	TRBJ2-7	NA	NA	14	CASSSPGSSYEQYF	TGTGCCAGCAGTTCCCCGGGGAGCTCCTACGAGCAGTACTTC
TRBV6-5	TRBJ2-7	TRBD1	NA	14	CASSGTGQAYEQYF	TGTGCCAGCAGTGGGACAGGTCAAGCCTACGAGCAGTACTTC
TRBV5-5	TRBJ1-1	NA	NA	14	CASSLGPPNTEAFF	TGTGCCAGCAGCTTGGGACCGCCGAACACTGAAGCTTTCTTT
TRBV29-1	TRBJ2-1	NA	NA	10	CSVSVNEQFF	TGCAGCGTTAGTGTGAATGAGCAGTTCTTC
TRBV6-6	TRBJ1-4	NA	NA	16	CASSTLRVLANEKLFF	TGTGCCAGCAGTACGCTTAGGGTGTTGGCCAATGAAAAACTGTTTTTT
TRBV6-5	TRBJ1-1	TRBD1	NA	16	CASSSRTGGIGSEAFF	TGTGCCAGCAGTTCAAGGACAGGGGGAATCGGATCTGAAGCTTTCTTT
TRBV4-1	TRBJ2-3	NA	NA	12	CASSQDRDTQYF	TGCGCCAGCAGCCAAGATAGGGATACGCAGTATTTT
TRBV5-1	TRBJ2-7	NA	NA	15	CASSLGGLSSYEQYF	TGCGCCAGCAGCTTAGGAGGGCTTAGCTCCTACGAGCAGTACTTC
TRBV19	TRBJ2-7	TRBD1	NA	14	CASSIGTGGYEQYF	TGTGCCAGTAGTATCGGGACAGGGGGCTACGAGCAGTACTTC
TRBV7-8	TRBJ1-1	NA	NA	18	CASSLNWGYPQVGTEAFF	TGTGCCAGCAGCTTAAATTGGGGTTACCCTCAAGTAGGAACTGAAGCTTTCTTT
TRBV6-6	TRBJ1-2	TRBD1	NA	16	CASRTGTGSRAAGYTF	TGTGCCAGCAGAACCGGGACAGGGAGCCGCGCTGCTGGCTACACCTTC
TRBV27	TRBJ2-7	TRBD1	NA	14	CASSPGTGGYEQYF	TGTGCCAGCAGTCCCGGGACAGGGGGGTACGAGCAGTACTTC
TRBV6-5	TRBJ2-7	NA	NA	11	CASSYLGEQYF	TGTGCCAGCAGTTACTTGGGCGAGCAGTACTTC
TRBV4-1	TRBJ1-1	NA	NA	12	CASSQVGFEAFF	TGCGCCAGCAGCCAAGTTGGATTTGAAGCTTTCTTT